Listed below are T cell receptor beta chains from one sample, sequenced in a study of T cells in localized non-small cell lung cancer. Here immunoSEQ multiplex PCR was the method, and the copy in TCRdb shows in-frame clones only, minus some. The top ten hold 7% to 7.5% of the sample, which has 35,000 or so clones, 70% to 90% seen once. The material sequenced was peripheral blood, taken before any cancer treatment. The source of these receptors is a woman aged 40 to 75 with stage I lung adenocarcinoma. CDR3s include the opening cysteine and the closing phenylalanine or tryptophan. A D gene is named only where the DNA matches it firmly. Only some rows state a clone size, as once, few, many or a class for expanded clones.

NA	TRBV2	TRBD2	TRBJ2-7	TGTGCCAGCAGTGAATTTAAGCGGGGGGACTCCTACGAGCAGTACTTC	CASSEFKRGDSYEQYF
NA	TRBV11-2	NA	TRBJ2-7	TGTGCCAGCAGCTGGGAAGCTTCGATGGAGCAGTACTTC	CASSWEASMEQYF
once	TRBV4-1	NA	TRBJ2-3	TGCGCCAGCAGCCAAGATCACATGGGTGGTACGCAGTATTTT	CASSQDHMGGTQYF
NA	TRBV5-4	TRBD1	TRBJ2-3	TGTGCCAGCAGCTTGCGGACAGGGGGCAGCACAGATACGCAGTATTTT	CASSLRTGGSTDTQYF
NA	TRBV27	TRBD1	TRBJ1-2	TGTGCCAGCAGAAGGACAGGGTCGAACTATGGCTACACCTTC	CASRRTGSNYGYTF
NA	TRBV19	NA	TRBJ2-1	TGTGCCAGTCTGGGGGGACAGAGCTACAATGAGCAGTTCTTC	CASLGGQSYNEQFF
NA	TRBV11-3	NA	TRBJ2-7	TGTGCCAGCACCCGTGGGGGGCGGCGATACGAGCAGTACTTC	CASTRGGRRYEQYF
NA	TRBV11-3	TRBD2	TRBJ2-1	TGTGCCAGCAGCTTATTCGTTTATATGGGATCTAGCGGGCGTTACAATGAGCAGTTCTTC	CASSLFVYMGSSGRYNEQFF
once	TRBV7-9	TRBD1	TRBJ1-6	TGTGCCGGGGGGACAGTAGACAATTCACCCCTCCACTTT	CAGGTVDNSPLHF
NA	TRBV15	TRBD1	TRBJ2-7	TGTGCCACCAGCAGAGAAGCCCCGGTGGGGACAGGGAACTACGAGCAGTACTTC	CATSREAPVGTGNYEQYF
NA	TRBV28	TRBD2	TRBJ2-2	TGTGCCAGCAGAATAGCGGGGGCCCCGACCGGGGAGCTGTTTTTT	CASRIAGAPTGELFF
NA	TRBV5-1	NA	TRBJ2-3	TGCGCCAGCAGCTTAGAGGCCTCCTCCTCAGATACGCAGTATTTT	CASSLEASSSDTQYF
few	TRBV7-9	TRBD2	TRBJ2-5	TGTGCCAGCAGTACCCTAGCGGAAAAGTACTTC	CASSTLAEKYF
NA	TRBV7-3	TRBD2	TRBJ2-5	TGTGCCAGCAGCCGAGCGGGGACTAGCGGGGAGACCCAGTACTTC	CASSRAGTSGETQYF
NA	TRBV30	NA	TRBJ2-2	TGTGCCTGGAACCTACTAGGTTCCGGGGAGCTGTTTTTT	CAWNLLGSGELFF
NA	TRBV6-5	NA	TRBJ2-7	TGTGCCAGCAGCGCGGGACCTATGGTCTACGAGCAGTACTTC	CASSAGPMVYEQYF
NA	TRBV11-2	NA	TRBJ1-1	TGTGCCAGCAGCTGGGGGGTCACAGGGACCTCCGTCTTT	CASSWGVTGTSVF
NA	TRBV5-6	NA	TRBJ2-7	TGTGCCAGCAGCTTGGTTCTGCTCCAGGGGGAGCAGTACTTC	CASSLVLLQGEQYF
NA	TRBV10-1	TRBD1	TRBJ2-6	TGCGCCAGCAGTGAGACAGGGGCTGGGGCCAACGTCCTGACTTTC	CASSETGAGANVLTF
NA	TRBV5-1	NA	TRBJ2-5	TGCGCCAGCAGGGGAATGTTCGGGGACGAGACCCAGTACTTC	CASRGMFGDETQYF
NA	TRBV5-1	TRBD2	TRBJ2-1	TGCGCCAGCAGCCTGTTAGCGGGGGGGCAAGACAATGAGCAGTTCTTC	CASSLLAGGQDNEQFF
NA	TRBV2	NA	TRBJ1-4	TGTGCCAGCAGTGTGGGGGGCGCGACTAATGAAAAACTGTTTTTT	CASSVGGATNEKLFF
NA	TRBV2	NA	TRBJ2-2	TGTGCCAGTCGAAAACAGGGCGTTAACACCGGGGAGCTGTTTTTT	CASRKQGVNTGELFF
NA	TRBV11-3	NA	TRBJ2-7	TGTGCCAGCAGCTTAGTGCAGGGTGGGCAGTACTTC	CASSLVQGGQYF
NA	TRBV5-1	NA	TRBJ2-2	TGCGCCAGCAGCTTGTTCCGAGACAGGTCGGTTTCCGGGGAGCTGTTTTTT	CASSLFRDRSVSGELFF
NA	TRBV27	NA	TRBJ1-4	TGTGCCAGCAGAGGGGCTGGGACTAATGAAAAACTGTTTTTT	CASRGAGTNEKLFF
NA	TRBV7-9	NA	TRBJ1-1	TGTGCCAGCAGCTTAGACAGGGAAGCTTTCTTT	CASSLDREAFF
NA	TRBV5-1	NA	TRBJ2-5	TGCGCCAGCAGCAGCCAGGGCCACCGAGAGACCCAGTACTTC	CASSSQGHRETQYF
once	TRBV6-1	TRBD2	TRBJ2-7	TGTGCCAGCAGCCTAGCGGGGGGGCGGTACGAGCAGTACTTC	CASSLAGGRYEQYF
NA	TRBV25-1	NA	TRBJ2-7	TGTGCCAGCAGGAGTGGGGCGGGTTCCTACGAGCAGTACTTC	CASRSGAGSYEQYF
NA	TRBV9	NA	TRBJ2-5	TGTGCCAGCAGCGCGGACGCAGGACAAGAGACCCAGTACTTC	CASSADAGQETQYF